These T cell receptor beta chains were read from a single sample in a study of blood T cell repertoires in COVID-19. Data came from immunoSEQ multiplex PCR; TCRdb stores just in-frame clones and leaves some out. The sample shows 120,000 or so clones, roughly 69% of them seen only once. Source material: peripheral blood. These receptors were collected from an older woman with acute or convalescent COVID-19. The conserved cysteine and the conserved F or W are not part of the CDR3 here. The order of the fields is D gene, V gene, CDR3 length, J gene, CDR3 protein. A D gene is named only where the DNA matches it firmly.

d_gene: -; v_gene: TRBV28; len: 12; j_gene: TRBJ2-1; CDR3aa: ASSFSGSNNEQF
d_gene: -; v_gene: TRBV11-2; len: 9; j_gene: TRBJ1-1; CDR3aa: ASSRGTEAF
d_gene: -; v_gene: TRBV19; len: 10; j_gene: TRBJ2-7; CDR3aa: ASSMGGYEQY
d_gene: -; v_gene: TRBV6-5; len: 11; j_gene: TRBJ2-2; CDR3aa: ASSYPQTGELF
d_gene: TRBD1; v_gene: TRBV5-1; len: 13; j_gene: TRBJ2-2; CDR3aa: ASSLAGQSTGELF
d_gene: TRBD2; v_gene: TRBV11-2; len: 14; j_gene: TRBJ2-3; CDR3aa: ASSLASGGKTDTQY
d_gene: TRBD1; v_gene: TRBV19; len: 15; j_gene: TRBJ1-4; CDR3aa: ASTGDRPSTINEKLF
d_gene: TRBD1; v_gene: TRBV24-1; len: 12; j_gene: TRBJ2-7; CDR3aa: ATSDLRTNRGQY
d_gene: -; v_gene: TRBV3-1/TRBV3-2; len: 15; j_gene: TRBJ1-1; CDR3aa: ASSARRRRDMNTEAF
d_gene: -; v_gene: TRBV2; len: 15; j_gene: TRBJ1-6; CDR3aa: ASSVSKFRGALDSLH
d_gene: TRBD2; v_gene: TRBV6-5; len: 13; j_gene: TRBJ2-7; CDR3aa: ASNPNRGGAYEQY
d_gene: -; v_gene: TRBV6-5; len: 13; j_gene: TRBJ2-2; CDR3aa: ASKHRPTNTGELF
d_gene: TRBD1; v_gene: TRBV5-1; len: 11; j_gene: TRBJ1-1; CDR3aa: ASSQGAGTEAF
d_gene: -; v_gene: TRBV5-4; len: 14; j_gene: TRBJ2-3; CDR3aa: ASSKNLGGSPDTQY
d_gene: -; v_gene: TRBV5-1; len: 13; j_gene: TRBJ2-3; CDR3aa: ASSLMGGGTDTQY
d_gene: TRBD1; v_gene: TRBV5-8; len: 13; j_gene: TRBJ1-3; CDR3aa: ASSRQGLGGNTIY
d_gene: -; v_gene: TRBV18; len: 13; j_gene: TRBJ1-5; CDR3aa: ASSLSGENNQPQH
d_gene: TRBD1; v_gene: TRBV5-1; len: 13; j_gene: TRBJ1-2; CDR3aa: ASRQTGRVSSGYT
d_gene: TRBD2; v_gene: TRBV7-2; len: 11; j_gene: TRBJ2-2; CDR3aa: ASTRGGTGELF
d_gene: -; v_gene: TRBV7-9; len: 11; j_gene: TRBJ2-2; CDR3aa: ASSLARGGELF
d_gene: TRBD2; v_gene: TRBV10-3; len: 15; j_gene: TRBJ2-2; CDR3aa: AISESRGVDGTGELF
d_gene: -; v_gene: TRBV9; len: 12; j_gene: TRBJ2-3; CDR3aa: ASSADSSTDTQY
d_gene: -; v_gene: TRBV19; len: 14; j_gene: TRBJ1-5; CDR3aa: ASTTLVDRKAQPQH
d_gene: TRBD1; v_gene: TRBV9; len: 13; j_gene: TRBJ2-7; CDR3aa: ASSVGGTGAYEQY
d_gene: TRBD1; v_gene: TRBV10-1; len: 11; j_gene: TRBJ1-1; CDR3aa: ASSVGQGTEAF
d_gene: TRBD1; v_gene: TRBV27; len: 14; j_gene: TRBJ2-7; CDR3aa: ASSLSGQGNAYEQY
d_gene: -; v_gene: TRBV29-1; len: 13; j_gene: TRBJ1-4; CDR3aa: SVGWGLTTNEKLF
d_gene: TRBD1; v_gene: TRBV4-2; len: 12; j_gene: TRBJ1-4; CDR3aa: ASSPGGGNEKLF
d_gene: TRBD1; v_gene: TRBV5-1; len: 15; j_gene: TRBJ1-1; CDR3aa: ASSLAVGTGANTEAF
d_gene: TRBD1; v_gene: TRBV25-1; len: 16; j_gene: TRBJ2-7; CDR3aa: ASSEIEPGQPSSYEQY
d_gene: TRBD1; v_gene: TRBV19; len: 13; j_gene: TRBJ1-5; CDR3aa: ASSAGTGRDQPQH
d_gene: -; v_gene: TRBV6-6; len: 14; j_gene: TRBJ2-5; CDR3aa: ASSYPNRASGETQY
d_gene: TRBD1; v_gene: TRBV19; len: 14; j_gene: TRBJ2-2; CDR3aa: ASSQDRGLDTGELF
d_gene: TRBD2; v_gene: TRBV29-1; len: 11; j_gene: TRBJ2-1; CDR3aa: SVLSGRLDEQF
d_gene: TRBD2; v_gene: TRBV20-1; len: 13; j_gene: TRBJ2-3; CDR3aa: SASSILAGDDTQY
d_gene: TRBD2; v_gene: TRBV4-2; len: 16; j_gene: TRBJ2-1; CDR3aa: ASSHGLAGLVSYNEQF
d_gene: TRBD1; v_gene: TRBV7-9; len: 13; j_gene: TRBJ1-2; CDR3aa: ASTPGTGANYGYT
d_gene: -; v_gene: TRBV6-5; len: 10; j_gene: TRBJ1-2; CDR3aa: ASSARGYGYT
d_gene: TRBD2; v_gene: TRBV3-1/TRBV3-2; len: 13; j_gene: TRBJ2-3; CDR3aa: ASSQDLLAKDTQY
d_gene: TRBD1; v_gene: TRBV29-1; len: 13; j_gene: TRBJ2-1; CDR3aa: SVGTGHSSYNEQF
d_gene: TRBD1; v_gene: TRBV7-8; len: 13; j_gene: TRBJ2-1; CDR3aa: ASSLGQGALNEQF